This T cell receptor (beta chain) appears in the sequencing data of a study of CD8 T cells in ankylosing spondylitis. V lost 1 base and J lost 4, with 7 bases in between. Germline assignment: CDR1 DFQATT and CDR2 SNEGSKA (reference sequence). The length of the CDR3 is 12 residues. This clonotype has at least ten counts. Its antigen remains unknown. A single record per CDR3 protein comes from TCRdb applying MiXCR to the 5' RACE reads. Of 110,000 to 150,000 distinct CDR3 sequences listed, approximately 9.2% were seen once; the top ten hold more than 7%. Study-wide points: According to the report, clones linked to the disease were significantly enriched in matched synovial fluid samples taken from ankylosing spondylitis patients.

This TCR came from a male donor with ankylosing spondylitis. The specimen sequenced was synovial fluid, either unsorted or a sorted T cell fraction (not recorded which). The chain carries TRBV20-1 and TRBJ1-2; D is ambiguous. The chain's CDR3 is CSARGDAYGYTF. The CDR3 DNA is TGCAGTGCTAGAGGCGATGCCTATGGCTACACCTTC.